The subject of this entry is one T cell receptor (beta chain). The sample comes from a study of cytomegalovirus exposure and HLA in healthy donors. The study ran its PCR with 60 Vbeta and 13 Jbeta primers. Profiled with immunoSEQ multiplex PCR; TCRdb holds only in-frame clones, not every one. Of approximately 150,000 clones in the sample, over 75% were seen once. Sampled while nominally healthy, donors likely had unrecorded immune exposures. Deletions cut 1 base from V and 2 bases from J, with 12 bases between. Germline-derived CDR1 and CDR2 are GTSNPN and SVGIG (reference sequence). This CDR3 spans 14 amino acids.

The chain couples TRBV30 to TRBJ2-7; D is perhaps TRBD1 (5 bases). What was sequenced was PBMCs. The receptor was isolated from a woman under 40 in good health and CMV-seronegative. The CDR3: CAWSGGAPPYEQYF. As DNA, the CDR3 is TGTGCCTGGAGTGGTGGGGCCCCCCCCTACGAGCAGTACTTC.